A selection of T cell receptor beta chains follows, all from one sample in a study of blood T cell repertoires in COVID-19. TCRdb keeps only in-frame clones here, not all; method: immunoSEQ multiplex PCR. The sample lists about 140,000 clones, around 80% seen once, with roughly 5.6% in the top ten. Material: PBMCs or T cells enriched from blood (not recorded which). The receptors come from a man between 70 and 80 years old who had been exposed to COVID-19. The CDR3 runs from the conserved cysteine through the conserved F or W. A D gene is named only where the DNA matches it firmly. Clone sizes are given selectively: once, few, many, or a class where the clone is expanded.

j_call: TRBJ1-2; d_call: NA; v_call: TRBV7-8; clone_size: NA; cdr3_nt: TGTGCCAGCAGCGCTGTAGGACTCGGCTACACCTTC; cdr3_aa: CASSAVGLGYTF
j_call: TRBJ1-2; d_call: NA; v_call: TRBV6-1; clone_size: NA; cdr3_nt: TGTGCCAGCAGTGAAGGTCGCGGGGACACCTTC; cdr3_aa: CASSEGRGDTF
j_call: TRBJ2-1; d_call: NA; v_call: TRBV4-3; clone_size: NA; cdr3_nt: TGCGCCAGCAGCCAAGATCCCCGACGGGGTAGCCGCAATGAGCAGTTCTTC; cdr3_aa: CASSQDPRRGSRNEQFF
j_call: TRBJ2-1; d_call: TRBD2; v_call: TRBV29-1; clone_size: NA; cdr3_nt: TGCAGCGTTGAAGGCGGGGGCTCCTACAATGAGCAGTTCTTC; cdr3_aa: CSVEGGGSYNEQFF
j_call: TRBJ1-5; d_call: NA; v_call: TRBV10-1; clone_size: NA; cdr3_nt: TGCGCCAGCAGTGAGACAGGGTCTAGCAATCAGCCCCAGCATTTT; cdr3_aa: CASSETGSSNQPQHF
j_call: TRBJ1-1; d_call: NA; v_call: TRBV11-3; clone_size: NA; cdr3_nt: TGTGCCAGCAGCTTTGGGGGACAGAACACTGAAGCTTTCTTT; cdr3_aa: CASSFGGQNTEAFF
j_call: TRBJ2-3; d_call: NA; v_call: TRBV30; clone_size: NA; cdr3_nt: TGTGCCTGGAGTGAGGGGGATACGCAGTATTTT; cdr3_aa: CAWSEGDTQYF
j_call: TRBJ1-3; d_call: NA; v_call: TRBV25-1; clone_size: NA; cdr3_nt: TGTGCCAGCAGTGTGGCAGGCTCTGGAAACACCATATATTTT; cdr3_aa: CASSVAGSGNTIYF
j_call: TRBJ2-2; d_call: TRBD2; v_call: TRBV3-1/TRBV3-2; clone_size: NA; cdr3_nt: TGTGCCAGCAGACGGACTAGCCCCACCGGGGAGCTGTTTTTT; cdr3_aa: CASRRTSPTGELFF
j_call: TRBJ1-3; d_call: TRBD1; v_call: TRBV27; clone_size: once; cdr3_nt: TGTGCCAGCAGCTCCCAAGCCACAGGGGCTGGAAACACCATATATTTT; cdr3_aa: CASSSQATGAGNTIYF
j_call: TRBJ2-2; d_call: TRBD2; v_call: TRBV11-2; clone_size: NA; cdr3_nt: TGTGCCAGCAGCTTAGAACTAGCGGGGGCGAACACCGGGGAGCTGTTTTTT; cdr3_aa: CASSLELAGANTGELFF
j_call: TRBJ2-3; d_call: NA; v_call: TRBV7-2; clone_size: NA; cdr3_nt: TGTGCCAGCAGCCGCCGGGGTGCTAGCACAGATACGCAGTATTTT; cdr3_aa: CASSRRGASTDTQYF
j_call: TRBJ1-5; d_call: NA; v_call: TRBV5-5; clone_size: NA; cdr3_nt: TGTGCCAGCAGCCCCGACGACACCGTACAGGCCCCGAATCAGCCCCAGCATTTT; cdr3_aa: CASSPDDTVQAPNQPQHF
j_call: TRBJ2-3; d_call: TRBD1; v_call: TRBV14; clone_size: once; cdr3_nt: TGTGCCAGCAGCCATCCTTACGGGACAGGAAGCACAGATACGCAGTATTTT; cdr3_aa: CASSHPYGTGSTDTQYF
j_call: TRBJ1-2; d_call: NA; v_call: TRBV20-1; clone_size: NA; cdr3_nt: TGCAGTGCCCTGGGCGTCTATGGCTACACCTTC; cdr3_aa: CSALGVYGYTF
j_call: TRBJ1-2; d_call: NA; v_call: TRBV28; clone_size: NA; cdr3_nt: TGTGCCAGCATGGTGACGGGGAACTATGGCTACACCTTC; cdr3_aa: CASMVTGNYGYTF
j_call: TRBJ2-7; d_call: NA; v_call: TRBV28; clone_size: NA; cdr3_nt: TGTGCCAGCAGTTTTGGCAGCTCCTACGAGCAGTACTTC; cdr3_aa: CASSFGSSYEQYF
j_call: TRBJ2-6; d_call: TRBD2; v_call: TRBV28; clone_size: NA; cdr3_nt: TGTGCCAGCAGTTCCCAAAGCGGGAGGGCTGGGGCCAACGTCCTGACTTTC; cdr3_aa: CASSSQSGRAGANVLTF
j_call: TRBJ1-6; d_call: NA; v_call: TRBV25-1; clone_size: few; cdr3_nt: TGTGCCAGCGGAGTACGCGGGTATAATTCACCCCTCCACTTT; cdr3_aa: CASGVRGYNSPLHF
j_call: TRBJ1-1; d_call: NA; v_call: TRBV7-3; clone_size: NA; cdr3_nt: TGTGCCAGCAGCCGGACAGATAACACTGAAGCTTTCTTT; cdr3_aa: CASSRTDNTEAFF
j_call: TRBJ2-5; d_call: TRBD2; v_call: TRBV7-2; clone_size: NA; cdr3_nt: TGTGCCAGCAGCGCGCGGACTAGCGAGAGAGAGACCCAGTACTTC; cdr3_aa: CASSARTSERETQYF
j_call: TRBJ1-1; d_call: NA; v_call: TRBV6-5; clone_size: few; cdr3_nt: TGTGCCAGTGCAGGTCCCTTGAACACTGAAGCTTTCTTT; cdr3_aa: CASAGPLNTEAFF
j_call: TRBJ1-2; d_call: NA; v_call: TRBV3-1/TRBV3-2; clone_size: NA; cdr3_nt: TGTGCCAGCAGCCAAGATAACATGAACAGAATGTATGGCTACACCTTC; cdr3_aa: CASSQDNMNRMYGYTF
j_call: TRBJ1-1; d_call: NA; v_call: TRBV9; clone_size: NA; cdr3_nt: TGTGCCAGCAGCGTAACAGGGAACACTGAAGCTTTCTTT; cdr3_aa: CASSVTGNTEAFF
j_call: TRBJ2-7; d_call: TRBD2; v_call: TRBV9; clone_size: NA; cdr3_nt: TGTGCCAGCAGCGTAGGTAGCGGGGGGCCCCGCGAGCAGTACTTC; cdr3_aa: CASSVGSGGPREQYF
j_call: TRBJ2-2; d_call: NA; v_call: TRBV7-9; clone_size: NA; cdr3_nt: TGTGCCAGCAGCTTGGGGCCGCCGGGGGAGCTGTTTTTT; cdr3_aa: CASSLGPPGELFF
j_call: TRBJ2-7; d_call: NA; v_call: TRBV19; clone_size: NA; cdr3_nt: TGTGCCAGTAGTCCCACAGGGTTGGGTCTCTACGAGCAGTACTTC; cdr3_aa: CASSPTGLGLYEQYF
j_call: TRBJ1-5; d_call: NA; v_call: TRBV10-2; clone_size: NA; cdr3_nt: TGCGCCAGCAGTACGGGGGGTTGGGGGAGGAGCAATCAGCCCCAGCATTTT; cdr3_aa: CASSTGGWGRSNQPQHF
j_call: TRBJ2-3; d_call: NA; v_call: TRBV6-5; clone_size: NA; cdr3_nt: TGTGCCAGCAGTTTCCAGACAGGTTACACAGATACGCAGTATTTT; cdr3_aa: CASSFQTGYTDTQYF
j_call: TRBJ1-5; d_call: NA; v_call: TRBV6-4; clone_size: NA; cdr3_nt: TGTGCCAGCAGTGCCCAGGGTGGAGGCAATCAGCCCCAGCATTTT; cdr3_aa: CASSAQGGGNQPQHF
j_call: TRBJ2-7; d_call: NA; v_call: TRBV4-3; clone_size: NA; cdr3_nt: TGCGCCAGCAGCCAAGATCTCACAGCCTACGAGCAGTACTTC; cdr3_aa: CASSQDLTAYEQYF
j_call: TRBJ2-2; d_call: NA; v_call: TRBV5-1; clone_size: NA; cdr3_nt: TGCGCCAGCAGCTTGCGACAAAACACCGGGGAGCTGTTTTTT; cdr3_aa: CASSLRQNTGELFF
j_call: TRBJ1-1; d_call: TRBD1; v_call: TRBV6-5; clone_size: NA; cdr3_nt: TGTGCCAGCAGAGACACGGGACAGGGGGTTTCTGAAGCTTTCTTT; cdr3_aa: CASRDTGQGVSEAFF
j_call: TRBJ2-7; d_call: NA; v_call: TRBV21-1; clone_size: NA; cdr3_nt: TGTGCCAGCAGCAAAATTTTGAGAGACAGGGTTTTTGAGCAGTACTTC; cdr3_aa: CASSKILRDRVFEQYF
j_call: TRBJ1-1; d_call: NA; v_call: TRBV27; clone_size: NA; cdr3_nt: TGTGCCACGCGCCTTACTCGGGAAACTGAAGCTTTCTTT; cdr3_aa: CATRLTRETEAFF
j_call: TRBJ2-3; d_call: NA; v_call: TRBV19; clone_size: NA; cdr3_nt: TGTGCCAGTAGCCCCCTCGTTCTCCGGGGTACAGATACGCAGTATTTT; cdr3_aa: CASSPLVLRGTDTQYF
j_call: TRBJ1-5; d_call: NA; v_call: TRBV28; clone_size: NA; cdr3_nt: TGTGCCAGCAGTTCCTACTCCCAGGGGAGCAATCAGCCCCAGCATTTT; cdr3_aa: CASSSYSQGSNQPQHF
j_call: TRBJ2-5; d_call: NA; v_call: TRBV7-2; clone_size: NA; cdr3_nt: TGTGCCAGCACCCCCGCCGGGGGTCGGGAAGAGACCCAGTACTTC; cdr3_aa: CASTPAGGREETQYF
j_call: TRBJ1-1; d_call: NA; v_call: TRBV19; clone_size: few; cdr3_nt: TGTGCCAGTAGTACATTGACAGTTAACACTGAAGCTTTCTTT; cdr3_aa: CASSTLTVNTEAFF
j_call: TRBJ1-1; d_call: TRBD1; v_call: TRBV5-1; clone_size: NA; cdr3_nt: TGCGCCAGCAGCCAACGACAGGGGGCAACTGAAGCTTTCTTT; cdr3_aa: CASSQRQGATEAFF
j_call: TRBJ1-4; d_call: TRBD1; v_call: TRBV4-1; clone_size: NA; cdr3_nt: TGCGCCAGCAGCCAAGATAGAGGGGGCGCACAGGAAAAACTGTTTTTT; cdr3_aa: CASSQDRGGAQEKLFF
j_call: TRBJ1-1; d_call: NA; v_call: TRBV19; clone_size: NA; cdr3_nt: TGTGCCAGTAGTATGGGCGGGTTGGCTGAAGCTTTCTTT; cdr3_aa: CASSMGGLAEAFF